This T cell receptor beta chain originates from a study of OX40 agonist ivuxolimab in advanced cancers. Study-level information: The patients received agonistic anti-OX40 (CD134) antibody ivuxolimab. People in dose escalation had one of these cancers: hepatocellular carcinoma, melanoma, renal cell or head and neck cancer.

Clones were read by immunoSEQ multiplex PCR, and TCRdb kept only the in-frame ones, dropping some. Among roughly 64,000 clones, around nine tenths were seen once, and the ten largest hold just over 0.75%. Overall study results and limits: Among T cells, CD8+ cells averaged more expanded clones than CD4+ cells.

On cycle 4 day 1 and cycle 7 day 1, as well as at baseline, blood was sampled. This clone was seen a handful of times. Its antigen is unidentified. Per the germline V gene, CDR1 is GTSNPN and CDR2 is SVGIG (reference sequence). V lost 1 base, J lost 0 bases, and 12 bases lay in between. This CDR3 comprises 16 residues. This chain uses TRBV30 with TRBJ1-4; D ambiguous. Sequencing was performed on CD4+ or CD8+ T cells sorted from blood, taken in a trial of the OX40 agonist ivuxolimab. This sequence originates from an adult with an advanced solid tumor such as melanoma, head and neck, liver or kidney cancer. In nucleotides, the CDR3 is TGTGCCTGGAGTGCCCGGACGTCTGCAACTAATGAAAAACTGTTTTTT. This gives the protein CAWSARTSATNEKLFF.